The present T cell receptor beta chain was sequenced within a study of blood T cell repertoires in COVID-19. Overall study: Italy, Spain and the United States were the sources of the convalescent and acute COVID-19 samples. From T cells, B-cell-depleted T cells, or PBMCs came the material, which was cDNA or gDNA.

Original analysis: Amplified reference gene primers provided the basis for estimating nucleated cell counts. Produced via immunoSEQ multiplex PCR; TCRdb's table is partial and in-frame only. The V and J calls and clone size were taken over from that table, and D and trimming were inferred from the DNA. There are more than 75,000 clones in the sample; almost 85% occur only once, and 10% lies in the top ten. The CDR3 consists of 12 residues. Germline-derived CDR1 and CDR2 are SGHAT and FQNNGV. The V gene lost 5 bases and the J gene lost 5 bases, with 7 bases spanning the gap. This chain joins TRBV11-2 and TRBJ2-1; D gene uncertain. Sample: peripheral blood. This receptor was identified in a man aged 55-75 years with acute or convalescent COVID-19. The chain's CDR3 is CASSKINNEQFF. The CDR3 DNA reads TGTGCCAGCAGCAAAATAAACAATGAGCAGTTCTTC.